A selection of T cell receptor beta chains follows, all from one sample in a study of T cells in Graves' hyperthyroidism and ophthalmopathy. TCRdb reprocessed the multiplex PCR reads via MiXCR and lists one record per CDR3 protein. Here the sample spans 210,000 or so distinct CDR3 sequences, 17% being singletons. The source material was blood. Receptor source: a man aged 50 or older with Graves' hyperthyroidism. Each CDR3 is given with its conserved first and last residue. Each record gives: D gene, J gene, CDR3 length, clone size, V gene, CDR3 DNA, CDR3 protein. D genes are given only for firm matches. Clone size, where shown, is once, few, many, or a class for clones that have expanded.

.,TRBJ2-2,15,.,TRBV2,TGTGCCAGCAGTAGACAGATAACACAGGCCGGGGAGCTGTTTTTT,CASSRQITQAGELFF
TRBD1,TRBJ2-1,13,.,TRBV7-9,TGTGCCAGCACTTACAGGGGCTACAATGAGCAGTTCTTC,CASTYRGYNEQFF
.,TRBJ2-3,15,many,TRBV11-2,TGTGCCAGCACCCCCCTAGGGGCCAACACAGATACGCAGTATTTT,CASTPLGANTDTQYF
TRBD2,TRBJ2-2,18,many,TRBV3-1,TGTGCCAGCAGCCAAGGCCGCCGACTAGCGGGCGAGACCGGGGAGCTGTTTTTT,CASSQGRRLAGETGELFF
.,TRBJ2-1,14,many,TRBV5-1,TGCGCCAGCAGCTCCGGGTTCTCCTACAATGAGCAGTTCTTC,CASSSGFSYNEQFF
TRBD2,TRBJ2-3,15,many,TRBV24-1,TGTGCCACCAGTGATGCGGGAGGGCCCGGAGATACGCAGTATTTT,CATSDAGGPGDTQYF
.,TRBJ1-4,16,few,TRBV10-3,TGTGCCATCAGTGAGTCGAGGCAGGCGACTAATGAAAAACTGTTTTTT,CAISESRQATNEKLFF
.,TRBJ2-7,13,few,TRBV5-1,TGCGCCAGCAGCTTGGTCCCGATTTACGAGCAGTACTTC,CASSLVPIYEQYF
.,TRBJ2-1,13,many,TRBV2,TGTGCCAGCCAGCAGCGGTCCTACAATGAGCAGTTCTTC,CASQQRSYNEQFF
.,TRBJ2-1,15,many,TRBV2,TGTGCCAGCAGTCCAACGACTAGCTCCTACAATGAGCAGTTCTTC,CASSPTTSSYNEQFF
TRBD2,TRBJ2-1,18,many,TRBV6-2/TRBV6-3,TGTGCCAGCCGTACAAGCTCGGGACTAGCGCTACATTTCTATGAGCAGTTCTTC,CASRTSSGLALHFYEQFF
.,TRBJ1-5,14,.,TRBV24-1,TGTGCCACCCACAGCGGGAACACCGGGGGGCCCCAGCATTTT,CATHSGNTGGPQHF
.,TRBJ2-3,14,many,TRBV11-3,TGTGCCAGCAGTTCTCACACGGACACAGATACGCAGTATTTT,CASSSHTDTDTQYF
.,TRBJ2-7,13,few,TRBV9,TGTGCCAGCAGCGTAGAATTGGGGAACGAGCAGTACTTC,CASSVELGNEQYF
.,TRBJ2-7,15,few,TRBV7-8,TGTGCCAGCAGCTTAGATCGTCGGGGTACCTACGAGCAGTACTTC,CASSLDRRGTYEQYF
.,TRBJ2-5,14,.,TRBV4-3,TGCGCCAGCAGCCAAGACATTAATACACAGACCCAGTACTTC,CASSQDINTQTQYF
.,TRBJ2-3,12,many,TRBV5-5,TGTGCCAGCAGCTTGCCCTCGGATACGCAGTATTTT,CASSLPSDTQYF
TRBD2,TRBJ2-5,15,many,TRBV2,TGTGCCAGCAGTGATCCGCGGGAGAGGTCGGAGACCCAGTACTTC,CASSDPRERSETQYF
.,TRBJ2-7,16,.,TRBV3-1,TGTGCCAGCAGCAAACAACCGGGTCCCCAGGTCTACGAGCAGTACTTC,CASSKQPGPQVYEQYF
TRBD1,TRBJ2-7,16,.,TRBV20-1,TGCAGTGCTAGAGATCACGACAGGGTGGTCTCCTACGAGCAGTACTTC,CSARDHDRVVSYEQYF
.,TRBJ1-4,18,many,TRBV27,TGTGCCAGCAGCTCTCGTCCGGGACGGACTGCAACTAATGAAAAACTGTTTTTT,CASSSRPGRTATNEKLFF
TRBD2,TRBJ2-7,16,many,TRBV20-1,TGCAGTGGGGTCCCGGGACTAGCGGGAGATCCCTACGAGCAGTACTTC,CSGVPGLAGDPYEQYF
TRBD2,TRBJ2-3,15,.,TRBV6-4,TGTGCCAGCAGTGCGAGCGGGGGAGAGACAGATACGCAGTATTTT,CASSASGGETDTQYF
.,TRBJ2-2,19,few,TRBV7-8,TGTGCCAGCAGACCTGGGGGTGGCCCTCAACCCACGAACACCGGGGAGCTGTTTTTT,CASRPGGGPQPTNTGELFF
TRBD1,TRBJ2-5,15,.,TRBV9,TGTGCCAGCAGCGCATACGGACAGGTCCAAGAGACCCAGTACTTC,CASSAYGQVQETQYF
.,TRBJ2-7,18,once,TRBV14,TGTGCCAGCAGCCAAGTCAGGGGCCGCAGCGGTATTTTTAGGGAGCAGTACTTC,CASSQVRGRSGIFREQYF
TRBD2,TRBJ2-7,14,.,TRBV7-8,TGTGCCAGCAGCTTAGTCGGTGGGAGGGACGAGCAGTACTTC,CASSLVGGRDEQYF
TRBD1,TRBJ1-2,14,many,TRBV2,TGTGCCACGTCGCGGGACAGGGAGACTTATGGCTACACCTTC,CATSRDRETYGYTF
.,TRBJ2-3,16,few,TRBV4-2,TGTGCCAGCAGCCAAGAAACCGCGTTGGGCACAGATACGCAGTATTTT,CASSQETALGTDTQYF
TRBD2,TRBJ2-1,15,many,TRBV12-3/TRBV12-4,TGTGCCAGCAATCACCGGAGGACTAGCGGGACTGAGCAGTTCTTC,CASNHRRTSGTEQFF
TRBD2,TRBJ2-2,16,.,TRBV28,TGTGCCAGCAGTACCTTAGCGGGAGGGATCACCGGGGAGCTGTTTTTT,CASSTLAGGITGELFF
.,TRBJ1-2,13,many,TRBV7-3,TGTGCCAGCAGCCCCGGTAGGGCGGATGGCTACACCTTC,CASSPGRADGYTF
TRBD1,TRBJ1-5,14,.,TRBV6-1,TGTGCCAGCAGTCAAAGGGGGCTTAATCAGCCCCAGCATTTT,CASSQRGLNQPQHF
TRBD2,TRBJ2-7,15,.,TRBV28,TGTGCCAGCAGTCCAAGTACTAGCGCCTCCTACGAGCAGTACTTC,CASSPSTSASYEQYF
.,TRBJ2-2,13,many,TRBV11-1,TGTGCCAGCAGCTCCACGGCGGCCGGGGAGCTGTTTTTT,CASSSTAAGELFF
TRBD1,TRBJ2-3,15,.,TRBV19,TGTGCCAGTAGAAATTGGGACAGGGGATGGGATACGCAGTATTTT,CASRNWDRGWDTQYF
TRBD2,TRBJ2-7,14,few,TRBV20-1,TGCAGTGCTATACTAGCGGGTTTCCCCTACGAGCAGTACTTC,CSAILAGFPYEQYF
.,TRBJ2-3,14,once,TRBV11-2,TGTGCCAGCTTAGGGTTTTCAGGCACAGATACGCAGTATTTT,CASLGFSGTDTQYF
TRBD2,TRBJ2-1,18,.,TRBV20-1,TGCAGTGCTAGACCGCCGTCGGGTTGGAGCGGGGAGTACAATGAGCAGTTCTTC,CSARPPSGWSGEYNEQFF
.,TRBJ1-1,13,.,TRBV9,TGTGCCAGCAGCCCTGCTACGAACACTGAAGCTTTCTTT,CASSPATNTEAFF
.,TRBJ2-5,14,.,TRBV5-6,TGTGCCAGCAGCTTGTCCGGCAGGGAAGAGACCCAGTACTTC,CASSLSGREETQYF
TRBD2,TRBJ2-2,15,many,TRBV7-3,TGTGCCAGCGGGCGGGAGGCGGCCACGACCGGGGAGCTGTTTTTT,CASGREAATTGELFF
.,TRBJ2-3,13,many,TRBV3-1,TGTGCCAGCAGCCAAGATTTGGAAGATACGCAGTATTTT,CASSQDLEDTQYF
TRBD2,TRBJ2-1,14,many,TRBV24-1,TGTGCCACCAGTAGGTCTAGCGGGGGGAATGAGCAGTTCTTC,CATSRSSGGNEQFF
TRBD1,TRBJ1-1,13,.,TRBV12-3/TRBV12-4,TGTGCCAGCAGTTTAACAGGGGGGGCTGAAGCTTTCTTT,CASSLTGGAEAFF
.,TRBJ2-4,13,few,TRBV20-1,TGCAGTGCTTGTGAGACAGCCAAAAACATTCAGTGCTTC,CSACETAKNIQCF
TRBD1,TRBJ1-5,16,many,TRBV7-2,TGTGCCAGCAGCTTAGCGGGACAGGGTGGCAATCAGCCCCAGCATTTT,CASSLAGQGGNQPQHF
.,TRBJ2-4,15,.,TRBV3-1,TGTGCCAGCAGCCAAGGACTGGGGGCCAAAAACATTCAGTACTTC,CASSQGLGAKNIQYF
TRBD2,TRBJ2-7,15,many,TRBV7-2,TGTGCCAGCAGCTTAAGACTAGCGCCAACCTACGAGCAGTACTTC,CASSLRLAPTYEQYF
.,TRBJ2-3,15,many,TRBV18,TGTGCCAGCTCACCAAGCGCCGTTGGCACAGATACGCAGTATTTT,CASSPSAVGTDTQYF
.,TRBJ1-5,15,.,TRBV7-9,TGTGCCAGCAGCTCTAGTAGGACATGGGGCTCGCCCCAGCATTTT,CASSSSRTWGSPQHF
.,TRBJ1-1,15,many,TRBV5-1,TGCGCCAGCAGCTCGCCTGACTATCCGGACACTGAAGCTTTCTTT,CASSSPDYPDTEAFF
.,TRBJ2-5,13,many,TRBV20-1,TGCAGTGCAGCGGGTAGTGTAGAAGAGACCCAGTACTTC,CSAAGSVEETQYF
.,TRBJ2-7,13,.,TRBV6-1,TGTGCCAGCAGTGAACTCGGACTTTTCGAGCAGTACTTC,CASSELGLFEQYF
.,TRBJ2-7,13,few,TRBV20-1,TGCAGTGCTATACCGGGTGGGCTGGACGAGCAGTACTTC,CSAIPGGLDEQYF
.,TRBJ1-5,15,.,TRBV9,TGTGCCAGCAGCGTAGATGGGGGCGCGGTTCAGCCCCAGCATTTT,CASSVDGGAVQPQHF
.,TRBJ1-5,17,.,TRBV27,TGTGCCAGCAGTTTAATCGTCCCCCCAGGTCGGGGTCAGCCCCAGCATTTT,CASSLIVPPGRGQPQHF
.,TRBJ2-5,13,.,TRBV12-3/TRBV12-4,TGTGCCAGCGCTGATCGTCTGAATGAGACCCAGTACTTC,CASADRLNETQYF
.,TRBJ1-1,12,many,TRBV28,TGTGCCAGCAGTCCCCTTGGGAGGACAGCTTTCTTT,CASSPLGRTAFF
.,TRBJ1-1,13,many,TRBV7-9,TGTGCCAGCAGCTTGGCAGGGGAGACTGAAGCTTTCTTT,CASSLAGETEAFF